Sequencing of this T cell receptor beta chain was carried out in a study of T cells in Graves' hyperthyroidism and ophthalmopathy. Overall study results and limits: Model output signaled ophthalmopathy a median roughly 6.1 months ahead of onset.

Amplification of TCR beta CDR3 regions used RNA as the template. Using the HTBI primer set, a first-round RT-PCR was run on the TCR CDR3. TCRdb redid the calling of the multiplex PCR reads with MiXCR, one entry per CDR3 protein. The sample yields 360,000 or so distinct CDR3 sequences, about 20% seen once. On this clonotype: Its antigen is undetermined.

Hyperthyroidism patients were newly diagnosed, had disease duration under 2 months, and were aged 18 to 65 years. Germline V gives CDR1 SGHAT, CDR2 FQNNGV. The CDR3 is 13 amino acids. The V end lost 5 bases, the J end lost 5 bases, and 9 bases lay between the germline ends. The sequence was collected from a woman between 18 and 29 years old with Graves' hyperthyroidism. This sequence joins TRBV11-2 and TRBJ2-2; D not certain. The sequenced material came from blood. The CDR3 is CASSQLGTGELFF. The CDR3 nucleotides read TGTGCCAGCAGCCAGTTGGGGACCGGGGAGCTGTTTTTT.